The rows below give T cell receptor beta chains drawn from one sample of a study of blood T cell repertoires in COVID-19. Profiling relied on immunoSEQ multiplex PCR, and the TCRdb table lists in-frame clones only, not all of them. Among about 140,000 clones listed, around 83% were seen once. Sequenced material: peripheral blood. The receptors were sampled from a woman of 80 years or more with acute or convalescent COVID-19. Both conserved end residues are part of each CDR3. The size entry is marked missing in some rows and otherwise reads once, few, many or a size class.

TRBJ1-5	-	TRBV6-5	CASNSGVVQPQHF
TRBJ2-7	-	TRBV7-9	CASSSTGEYEQYF
TRBJ2-1	-	TRBV28	CASRFTGTSRDEQFF
TRBJ1-1	-	TRBV4-1	CASSQAGTVTAEAFF
TRBJ2-7	-	TRBV19	CASSYSYGRSSYEQYF
TRBJ2-7	few	TRBV10-3	CAISEGGFVYEQYF
TRBJ1-2	-	TRBV7-8	CASSLAGQVFGYTF
TRBJ1-2	few	TRBV5-6	CASSPQGAQGYTF
TRBJ1-3	once	TRBV5-8	CASSLGHLSGNTIYF
TRBJ2-5	-	TRBV11-2	CASSLRTSKETQYF
TRBJ2-1	-	TRBV18	CASSPDAGDMTNEQFF
TRBJ2-3	-	TRBV5-4	CASSPGWRGGDTQYF
TRBJ1-2	-	TRBV19	CASSQGGNYGYTF
TRBJ2-7	-	TRBV6-5	CASSYSNQGISYEQYF
TRBJ2-3	-	TRBV7-2	CASSPGLASTDTQYF
TRBJ2-3	-	TRBV11-2	CASSLAGRAGTDTQYF
TRBJ1-2	once	TRBV4-1	CASSRQGTGYGYTF
TRBJ2-3	-	TRBV4-2	CASSLGTSGRVSTDTQYF
TRBJ2-5	-	TRBV19	CASSADREETQYF
TRBJ2-3	-	TRBV3-1/TRBV3-2	CASSSGSGTDTQYF
TRBJ2-3	-	TRBV9	CASSYSGTSGFTDTQYF
TRBJ1-6	-	TRBV4-1	CASSRGTGVWNSPLHF
TRBJ1-5	few	TRBV18	CASSPTHRADQPQHF
TRBJ1-2	-	TRBV9	CASSVDSGDDGYTF
TRBJ1-5	-	TRBV18	CASSPDRSQPQHF
TRBJ2-7	-	TRBV3-1/TRBV3-2	CASSRTSGGAEEQYF
TRBJ2-7	few	TRBV5-1	CASSLAGRTLAEQYF
TRBJ2-5	-	TRBV7-9	CASSRDWEETQYF
TRBJ2-3	-	TRBV20-1	CSASKLATDTQYF
TRBJ2-7	once	TRBV19	CASSPGLAGALPWEQYF
TRBJ2-7	-	TRBV7-2	CASSLIRGDVYEQYF
TRBJ1-3	once	TRBV30	CAWSVGVLRTGNTIYF
TRBJ2-3	-	TRBV5-4	CASSPGGEPFTDTQYF
TRBJ2-6	-	TRBV5-4	CASRARFSGANVLTF
TRBJ2-7	-	TRBV11-2	CASSRTAGGSSSYEQYF
TRBJ1-2	-	TRBV5-1	CASSFYGGYTF